This T cell receptor (beta chain) was sequenced for a study of tumor-infiltrating lymphocytes in primary liver carcinoma. Study observations and caveats: Tumor top-250-clone fraction significantly exceeded that of blood (p = 0.039).

Germline loops: CDR1 SGHNT, CDR2 YYREEE (reference sequence). The CDR3 consists of 14 residues. V was pared by 4 bases and J by 2 bases, with 13 bases between. Co-extraction of RNA and DNA was performed on about 20-33 mg of unsorted bulk tissue. The table lists this clonotype with many counts. What it binds is not known. Making TCR beta cDNA involved roughly 0.55 ug total RNA and a constant-region primer. Libraries for TCR beta were built through three nested multiplex PCR rounds, which together made up a slightly modified ARM-PCR procedure. The first two PCR rounds, around 10 cycles each, used TRBV1-TRBV30 forward primers and a C-beta reverse primer. TCRdb analysed the multiplex PCR reads with MiXCR anew, one entry per CDR3 protein. Among 35,000 to 50,000 distinct CDR3 sequences listed, about 75% were seen once.

The sequence was collected from a woman in her twenties or thirties with primary liver carcinoma and hepatitis B virus infection. This rearrangement joins TRBV5-4 to TRBJ2-7; either TRBD1 or TRBD2 may fit D (5 bases each). The source material was tumor-adjacent normal liver tissue. Here the CDR3 DNA reads TGTGCCAGCAGCAGAAGGGACGGAGCCTACGAGCAGTACTTC. It specifies CASSRRDGAYEQYF. The full variable domain, in which reference TRBV5-4 and TRBJ2-7 provide the parts outside the CDR3, is ETGVTQSPTHLIKTRGQQVTLRCSSQSGHNTVSWYQQALGQGPQFIFQYYREEENGRGNFPPRFSGLQFPNYSSELNVNALELDDSALYLCASSRRDGAYEQYFGPGTRLTVT.